This TCR beta chain was documented in a study of T and B cells in COVID-19 patients. Across the whole study: Comorbidities linked to unfavorable COVID-19 outcome were present in about 90% of the roughly 20 active-infection patients.

Each TRB amplification used roughly 230-550 ng of genomic DNA from blood. TRB rearrangements were amplified by multiplex PCR with BIOMED2 TRB-A/B primers. TCRdb ran MiXCR on the multiplex PCR reads and lists one entry per CDR3 protein. The profile covers 10,000 to 13,000 distinct CDR3 sequences, with roughly 31% appearing a single time and 13% to 15% taken by the ten largest. V dropped 6 bases and J dropped 3 bases, with 20 bases sitting between them. This CDR3 is 17 amino acids long. CDR1 is LNHDA, CDR2 SQIVND, per germline (reference sequence). Regarding the study as a whole: In COVID-19 patients, T cell receptor beta variable and joining gene use was reportedly strongly skewed.

This clonotype is labeled as medium-sized. Its antigen is not known. The rearrangement joins TRBV19 to TRBJ2-2; tentatively, D is TRBD2 (5 bases). Source material: blood. This TCR came from a human donor with active COVID-19. The CDR3 protein is CASRSRRGKRYTGELFF. Here the CDR3 DNA reads TGTGCCAGTAGATCCCGTCGAGGGAAGCGGTACACCGGGGAGCTGTTTTTT.